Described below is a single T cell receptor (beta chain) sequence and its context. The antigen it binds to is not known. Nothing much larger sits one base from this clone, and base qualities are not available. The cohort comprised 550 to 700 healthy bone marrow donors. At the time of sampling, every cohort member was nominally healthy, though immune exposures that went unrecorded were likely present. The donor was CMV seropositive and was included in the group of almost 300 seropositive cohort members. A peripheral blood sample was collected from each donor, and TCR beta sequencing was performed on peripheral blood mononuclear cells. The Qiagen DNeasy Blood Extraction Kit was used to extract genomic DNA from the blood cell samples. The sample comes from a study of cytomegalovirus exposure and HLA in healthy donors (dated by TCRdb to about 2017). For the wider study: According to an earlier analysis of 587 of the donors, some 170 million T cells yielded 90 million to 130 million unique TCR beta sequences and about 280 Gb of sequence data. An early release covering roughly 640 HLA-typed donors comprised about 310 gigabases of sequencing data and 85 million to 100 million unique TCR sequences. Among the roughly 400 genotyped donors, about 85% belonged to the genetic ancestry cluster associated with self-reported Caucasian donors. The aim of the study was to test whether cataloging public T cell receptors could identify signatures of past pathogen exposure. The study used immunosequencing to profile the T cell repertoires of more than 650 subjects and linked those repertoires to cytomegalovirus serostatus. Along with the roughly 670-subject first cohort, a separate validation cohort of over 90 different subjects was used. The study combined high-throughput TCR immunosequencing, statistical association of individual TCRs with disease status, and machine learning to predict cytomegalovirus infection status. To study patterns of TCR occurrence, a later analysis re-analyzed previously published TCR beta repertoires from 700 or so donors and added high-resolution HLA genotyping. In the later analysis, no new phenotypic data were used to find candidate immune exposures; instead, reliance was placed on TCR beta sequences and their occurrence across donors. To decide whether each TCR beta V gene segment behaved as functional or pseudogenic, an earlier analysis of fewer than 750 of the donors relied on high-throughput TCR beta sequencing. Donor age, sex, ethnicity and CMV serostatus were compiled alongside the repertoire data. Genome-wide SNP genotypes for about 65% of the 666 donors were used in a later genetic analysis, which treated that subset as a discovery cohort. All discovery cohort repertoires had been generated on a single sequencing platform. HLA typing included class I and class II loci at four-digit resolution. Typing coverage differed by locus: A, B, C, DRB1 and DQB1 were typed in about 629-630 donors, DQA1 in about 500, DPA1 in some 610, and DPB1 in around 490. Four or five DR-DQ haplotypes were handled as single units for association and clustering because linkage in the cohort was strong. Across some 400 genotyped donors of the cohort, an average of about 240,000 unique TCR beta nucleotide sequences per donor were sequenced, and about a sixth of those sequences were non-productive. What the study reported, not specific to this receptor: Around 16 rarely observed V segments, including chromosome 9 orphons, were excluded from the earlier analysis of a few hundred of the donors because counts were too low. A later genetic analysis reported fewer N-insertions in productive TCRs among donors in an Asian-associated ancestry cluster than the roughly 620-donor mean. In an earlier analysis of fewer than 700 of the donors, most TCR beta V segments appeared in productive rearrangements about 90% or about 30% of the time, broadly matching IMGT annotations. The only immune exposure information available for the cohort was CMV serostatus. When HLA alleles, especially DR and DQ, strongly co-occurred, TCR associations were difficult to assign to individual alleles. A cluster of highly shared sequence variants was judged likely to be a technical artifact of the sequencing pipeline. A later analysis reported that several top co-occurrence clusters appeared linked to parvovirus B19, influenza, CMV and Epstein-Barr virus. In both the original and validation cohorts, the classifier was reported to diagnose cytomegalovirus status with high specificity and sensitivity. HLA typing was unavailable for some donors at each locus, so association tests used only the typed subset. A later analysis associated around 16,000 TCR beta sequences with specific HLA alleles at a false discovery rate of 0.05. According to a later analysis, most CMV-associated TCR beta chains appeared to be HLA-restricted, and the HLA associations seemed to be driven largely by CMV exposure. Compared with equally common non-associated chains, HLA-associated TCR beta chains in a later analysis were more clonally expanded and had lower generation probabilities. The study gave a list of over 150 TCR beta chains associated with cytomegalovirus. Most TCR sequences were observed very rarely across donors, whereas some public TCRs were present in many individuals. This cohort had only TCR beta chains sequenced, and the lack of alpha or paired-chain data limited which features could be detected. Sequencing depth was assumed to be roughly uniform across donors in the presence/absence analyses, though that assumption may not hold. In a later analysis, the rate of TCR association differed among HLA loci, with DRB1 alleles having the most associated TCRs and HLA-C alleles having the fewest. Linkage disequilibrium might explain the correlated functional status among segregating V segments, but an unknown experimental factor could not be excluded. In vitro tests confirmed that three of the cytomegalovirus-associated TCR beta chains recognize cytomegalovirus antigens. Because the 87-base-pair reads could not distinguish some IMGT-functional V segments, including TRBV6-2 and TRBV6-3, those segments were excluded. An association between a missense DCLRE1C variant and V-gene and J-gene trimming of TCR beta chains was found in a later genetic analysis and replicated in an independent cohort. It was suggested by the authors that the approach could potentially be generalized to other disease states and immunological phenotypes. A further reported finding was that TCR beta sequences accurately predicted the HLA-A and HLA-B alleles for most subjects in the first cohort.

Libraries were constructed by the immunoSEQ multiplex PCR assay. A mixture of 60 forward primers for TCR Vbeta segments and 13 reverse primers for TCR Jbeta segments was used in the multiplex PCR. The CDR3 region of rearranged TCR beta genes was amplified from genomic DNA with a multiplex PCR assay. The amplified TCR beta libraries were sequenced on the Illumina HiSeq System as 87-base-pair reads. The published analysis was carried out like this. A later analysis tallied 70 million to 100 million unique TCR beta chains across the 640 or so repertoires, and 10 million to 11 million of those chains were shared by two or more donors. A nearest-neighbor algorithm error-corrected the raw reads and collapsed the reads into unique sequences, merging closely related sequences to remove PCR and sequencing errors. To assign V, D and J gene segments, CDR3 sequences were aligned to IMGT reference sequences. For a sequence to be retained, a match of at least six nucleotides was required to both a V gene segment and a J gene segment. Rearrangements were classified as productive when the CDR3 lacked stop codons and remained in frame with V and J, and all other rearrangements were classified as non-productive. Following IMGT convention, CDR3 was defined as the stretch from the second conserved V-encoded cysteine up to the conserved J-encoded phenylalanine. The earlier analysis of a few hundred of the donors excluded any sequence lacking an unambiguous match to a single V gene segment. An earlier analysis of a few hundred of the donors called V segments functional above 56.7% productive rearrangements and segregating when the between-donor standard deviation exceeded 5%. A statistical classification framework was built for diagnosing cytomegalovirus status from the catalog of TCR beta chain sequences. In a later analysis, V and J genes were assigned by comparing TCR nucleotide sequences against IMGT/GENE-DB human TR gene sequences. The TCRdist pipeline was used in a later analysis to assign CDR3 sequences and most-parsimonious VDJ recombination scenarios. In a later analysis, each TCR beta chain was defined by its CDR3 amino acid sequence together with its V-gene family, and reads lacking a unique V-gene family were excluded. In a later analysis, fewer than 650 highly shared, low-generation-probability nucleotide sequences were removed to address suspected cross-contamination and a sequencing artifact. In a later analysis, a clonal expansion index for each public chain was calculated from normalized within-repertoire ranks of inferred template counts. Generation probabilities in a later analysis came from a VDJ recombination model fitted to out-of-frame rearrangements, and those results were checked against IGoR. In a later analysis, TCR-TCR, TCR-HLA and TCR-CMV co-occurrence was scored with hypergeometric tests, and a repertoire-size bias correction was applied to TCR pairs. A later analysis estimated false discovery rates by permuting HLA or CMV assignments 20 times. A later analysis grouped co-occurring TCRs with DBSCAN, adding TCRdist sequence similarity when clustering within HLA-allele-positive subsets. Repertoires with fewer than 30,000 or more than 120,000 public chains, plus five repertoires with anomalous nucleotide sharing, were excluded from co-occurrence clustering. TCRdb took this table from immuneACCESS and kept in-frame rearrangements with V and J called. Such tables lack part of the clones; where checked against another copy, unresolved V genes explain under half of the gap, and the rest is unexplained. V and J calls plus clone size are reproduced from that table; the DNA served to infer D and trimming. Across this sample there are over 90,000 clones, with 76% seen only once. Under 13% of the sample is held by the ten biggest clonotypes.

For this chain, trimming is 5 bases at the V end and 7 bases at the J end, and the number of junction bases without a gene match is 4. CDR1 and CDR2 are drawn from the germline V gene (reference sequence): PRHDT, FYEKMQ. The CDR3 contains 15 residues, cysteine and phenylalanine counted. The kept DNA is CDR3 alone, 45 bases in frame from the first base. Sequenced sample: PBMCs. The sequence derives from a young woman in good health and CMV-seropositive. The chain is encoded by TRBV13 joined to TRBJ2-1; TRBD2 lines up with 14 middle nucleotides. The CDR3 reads CASSTGLAGVNEQFF. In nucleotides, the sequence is TGTGCCAGCAGCACGGGACTAGCGGGGGTTAATGAGCAGTTCTTC.